This entry lists 8 T cell receptor beta chains sequenced from one sample in a study of blood T cell repertoires in COVID-19. Method: immunoSEQ multiplex PCR; TCRdb's copy keeps in-frame clones and lacks some. The repertoire holds around 200,000 clones, with 84% as singletons. The sequencing sample was made of peripheral blood. The source is a human donor in a cohort sampled during active COVID-19.

This chain uses TRBV5-5 with TRBJ1-2; 9 nucleotides match TRBD1. This CDR3 spans 20 amino acids. J was trimmed by 0 bases and V by 0 bases; bases with no gene match: 15. CDR1 and CDR2 (germline): SGHKS, YYEKEE (reference sequence). DNA for the CDR3: TGTGCCAGCAGCTTGGTTCCCCGCGGGACAGGGAGAGGGGCTAACTATGGCTACACCTTC. It translates to CASSLVPRGTGRGANYGYTF.

This chain uses TRBV7-2 with TRBJ2-3; 8 bases map to TRBD1. This CDR3 spans 14 amino acids. CDR1 and CDR2 (germline): SGHTA, FQGNSA. Trimming took 5 bases from V and 5 from J; bases not matched to a gene: 6. The CDR3 region has the DNA TGTGCCAGCAGCGCACAGGGGGTGGGAGATACGCAGTATTTT. It translates to CASSAQGVGDTQYF.

This chain links TRBV5-1 with TRBJ1-1; D is undetermined. This CDR3 contains 15 residues. Deletions cut 2 bases from V and 0 bases from J, with 11 bases between. Germline values: CDR1 SGHRS, CDR2 YFSETQ. The CDR3 here is CASSFGFLMNTEAFF. The CDR3 DNA sequence: TGCGCCAGCAGCTTCGGGTTCCTTATGAACACTGAAGCTTTCTTT.

The chain is built from TRBV6-5 and TRBJ2-7; 12 bases agree with TRBD2. The CDR3 runs 15 residues. V lost 2 bases and J lost 3; bases outside the gene matches: 2. Germline assignment: CDR1 MNHEY and CDR2 SVGAGI. In DNA, the CDR3 is TGTGCCAGCAGTTACCTAGCGGGGGGGCTCTACGAGCAGTACTTC. This encodes CASSYLAGGLYEQYF.

This chain joins TRBV19 and TRBJ2-7; D might be TRBD2 (5 bases). Trimming left V 3 bases short and J 3 bases short, with 12 bases between. CDR1 and CDR2 (germline): LNHDA, SQIVND (reference sequence). The CDR3 loop spans 14 amino acids. The CDR3 region is CASSIRGWDYEQYF. The CDR3 DNA follows: TGTGCCAGTAGTATCCGGGGATGGGACTACGAGCAGTACTTC.

In regard to this clone: Mismatch with germline at one junction end may stem from a read error. The chain has TRBV7-7 and TRBJ2-3; the D is unclear. The CDR3 is made up of 13 amino acids. The germline V gene has CDR1 SSHAT and CDR2 FNYEAQ (reference sequence). CDR3 amino acids: CASSPYSTDTQYF. DNA for the CDR3: TGTGCTAGCAGCCCCTACTCTACAGATACGCAGTATTTT. The full variable domain, with the rest looked up from reference TRBV7-7 and TRBJ2-3, is GAGVSQSPRYKVTKRGQDVTLRCDPISSHATLYWYQQALGQGPEFLTYFNYEAQPDKSGLPSDRFSAERPEGSISTLTIQRTEQRDSAMYRCASSPYSTDTQYFGPGTRLTVL.

This chain links TRBV5-1 with TRBJ1-1; D is unresolved. CDR1 and CDR2 from the germline V gene are SGHRS and YFSETQ. The CDR3 covers 13 residues. V was shortened by 1 base and J by 2 bases, with 6 bases between the two germline ends. In nucleotides, the CDR3 is TGCGCCAGCAGCTTGAACAGAAACACTGAAGCTTTCTTT. This encodes CASSLNRNTEAFF.

This chain connects TRBV13 to TRBJ2-5; no clear D gene. There are 12 residues in the CDR3. CDR1 and CDR2 (germline): PRHDT, FYEKMQ (reference sequence). V gave up 3 bases and J gave up 5 bases, with 7 bases separating them. The CDR3, as DNA: TGTGCCAGCAGCTTCCCCGGGGAGACCCAGTACTTC. Its protein product is CASSFPGETQYF.